This T cell receptor (beta chain) was recovered during a study of radiotherapy plus CTLA-4 blockade in lung cancer. Generated by immunoSEQ multiplex PCR, the TCRdb table keeps only in-frame clones and is missing some. The sample holds more than 75,000 clones, roughly 85% seen once. CDR1 and CDR2 (germline): SGHVS, FQNEAQ. The V gene lost 1 base and the J gene lost 6 bases, with 9 bases spanning the gap. This CDR3 contains 14 residues. The chain uses TRBV7-8 and TRBJ2-2; a weak D match, TRBD1 (6 bases). The origin of this receptor is a human donor with non-small cell lung cancer that progressed on radiotherapy plus ipilimumab. The sample was peripheral blood, taken from a patient treated with radiotherapy plus ipilimumab. The CDR3 DNA is TGTGCCAGCAGCTTAGTAAAGGGGGCCGGGGAGCTGTTTTTT. This encodes CASSLVKGAGELFF.